One and the same sample provided the 7 T cell receptor beta chains below, sequenced in a study of T cell responses to AZD1222 COVID-19 vaccine. The protocol was immunoSEQ multiplex PCR, while the TCRdb copy is restricted to in-frame clones and leaves out a portion. The sample has about 60,000 clones, about 83% seen once. The starting material was peripheral blood, obtained on day 0 of AZD1222 vaccination. The origin of the receptors is an adult in good health.

The chain employs TRBV7-7 and TRBJ2-7, with 9 bases lining up with TRBD1. The trim removed 2 bases at V and 2 bases at J, leaving 10 bases unmatched. CDR1 and CDR2 (germline): SSHAT, FNYEAQ (reference sequence). The CDR3 consists of 17 residues. CDR3 sequence: CASSLIKRGDRAYEQYF. CDR3 bases: TGTGCCAGCAGCTTAATAAAGAGGGGGGACAGGGCCTACGAGCAGTACTTC.

The genes are TRBV15 and TRBJ1-4, with D perhaps TRBD1 (5 bases). The germline gives CDR1 LNHNV, CDR2 YYDKDF (reference sequence). The CDR3 is 15 residues long. V was pared by 1 base and J by 3 bases, with 9 bases between. The CDR3 loop is CATSRARGANEKLFF. The DNA for the CDR3 is TGTGCCACCAGCAGAGCTCGGGGGGCTAATGAAAAACTGTTTTTT.

For this clone: Other DNA sequences in the sample encode the same CDR3. The V gene is TRBV7-9, the J gene TRBJ1-6; unclear D gene. Per the germline V gene, CDR1 is SEHNR and CDR2 is FQNEAQ (reference sequence). V lost 1 base and J lost 7, with 5 bases in between. This CDR3 has 13 amino acids. CDR3 bases: TGTGCCAGCAGCTTAGAGGGAAATTCACCCCTCCACTTT. Translated: CASSLEGNSPLHF.

The genes are TRBV10-1 and TRBJ1-6; D might be TRBD1 (5 bases). Per the germline V gene, CDR1 is WNHNN and CDR2 is SYGVQD (reference sequence). Trimming took off 9 bases at V and 9 bases at J, with 27 bases between the two ends. This CDR3 contains 17 residues. CDR3 protein: CARGPGTLGPGVSPLHF. As DNA, the CDR3 is TGCGCCAGGGGGCCGGGGACTCTCGGGCCCGGCGTTTCACCCCTCCACTTT.

CDR3 nucleotides: TGTGCCACCAGCCCCCTAGCGGGGATCACCTACGAGCAGTACTTC. Its protein product is CATSPLAGITYEQYF. The chain has TRBV15 and TRBJ2-7; 9 bases map to TRBD2. CDR3 length: 15 amino acids. J gave up 2 bases and V 5 bases, and 7 bases lay outside the gene matches. Germline values: CDR1 LNHNV, CDR2 YYDKDF (reference sequence).

The chain is built from TRBV7-2 and TRBJ2-3; D ambiguous. The germline V gene has CDR1 SGHTA and CDR2 FQGNSA. V was clipped by 1 base and J by 1 base, with 3 bases between them. The CDR3 contains 13 residues. The CDR3 here is CASSLDGTDTQYF. CDR3 DNA: TGTGCCAGCAGCTTAGATGGCACAGATACGCAGTATTTT.

V is TRBV6-5 and J is TRBJ1-5, with TRBD1 as a possible D gene (6 bases). The CDR3 totals 13 residues. The V gene lost 4 bases and the J gene lost 4 bases, with 8 bases spanning the gap. Germline assignment: CDR1 MNHEY and CDR2 SVGAGI. CDR3 amino acids: CASSFGQNQPQHF. The CDR3 region has the DNA TGTGCCAGCAGTTTTGGACAGAATCAGCCCCAGCATTTT.